What follows are 18 T cell receptor beta chains derived from one specimen sequenced in a study of vaccination effects on CD4 cells after COVID-19. The table came from immunoSEQ multiplex PCR; TCRdb's copy has only in-frame clones and leaves some out. The sample carries tens of thousands of clones, around 69% recorded once. Their antigens are not known. At the end of roughly ten days of culture, CD4+ T cells were isolated. Participants each got two BNT162b2 or mRNA-1273 vaccine doses. The material was CD4+ T cells from PBMCs cultured without peptide, obtained after COVID-19 vaccination. The origin of the receptors is a human donor who received a COVID-19 vaccine.

The table lists this clone with a few counts. This rearrangement joins TRBV7-2 to TRBJ2-5; no reliable D call. Germline loops: CDR1 SGHTA, CDR2 FQGNSA. The CDR3 consists of 14 residues. Trimming removed 3 bases from V and 1 base from J, with 9 bases in between. Written as DNA, the CDR3 is TGTGCCAGCAGCTTTGGGGTCCTCCAAGAGACCCAGTACTTC. This translates into CASSFGVLQETQYF.

This clone was detected a few times. The chain couples TRBV28 to TRBJ2-7, with 7 bases fitting TRBD1. Germline loops: CDR1 MDHEN, CDR2 SYDVKM. The CDR3 sequence is 13 residues long. J lost 4 bases, V lost 6 bases, and 6 bases had no gene match. The CDR3 loop is CASRNRGTYEQYV. The CDR3 region has the DNA TGTGCCAGCAGGAACAGGGGAACATACGAGCAGTACGTC.

This sequence joins TRBV5-1 and TRBJ2-1, with D perhaps matching TRBD2 (6 bases). CDR3 length equals 15 residues. From germline, CDR1 is SGHRS and CDR2 YFSETQ. Trimming pared 4 bases from V and 7 bases from J, leaving 18 bases between. Here the CDR3 DNA reads TGCGCCAGCAGCCTCGGGGGTAGTGAGGGAAATGAGCAGTTCTTC. It yields the protein CASSLGGSEGNEQFF.

V is TRBV28 and J is TRBJ1-2; D unresolved. Trimming stripped 6 bases from V and 4 bases from J, with 15 bases between. Looked up from germline, CDR1 is MDHEN and CDR2 is SYDVKM. The CDR3 sequence is 14 residues long. The CDR3, as DNA: TGTGCCAGCAGCCTCCCCGACAAAATCTATGGCTACACCTTC. Translating gives CASSLPDKIYGYTF.

This chain links TRBV10-3 with TRBJ2-7, with TRBD2 matching over 11 bases. Trimming removed 8 bases from V and 9 bases from J; junction bases left unmatched: 6. CDR3 length: 12 amino acids. Germline CDR1 is ENHRY and CDR2 is SYGVKD. CDR3 amino acids: CAISTSGETQYV. Written as DNA, the CDR3 is TGTGCCATCTCGACTAGCGGGGAGACGCAGTACGTC.

This chain uses TRBV24-1 with TRBJ1-4; D may be TRBD1 (6 bases). The CDR3 runs 15 residues. The V gene lost 2 bases and the J gene lost 9 bases, with 15 bases spanning the gap. CDR1 is KGHDR, CDR2 SFDVKD, per germline. CDR3 region: CATSDSSQGHKKLFF. Written as DNA, the CDR3 is TGTGCCACCAGTGATTCCTCGCAGGGGCATAAAAAACTGTTTTTT.

This clone appeared a few times. J is TRBJ2-3 and V is TRBV12-5; 8 positions agree with TRBD1. This CDR3 comprises 14 residues. Germline V gene data show CDR1 as LGHNT and CDR2 as FRNRAP. The junction had 5 bases not matched to a gene; V was cut back by 5 bases and J by 4 bases. The CDR3 region is CASGPDRASDTQYF. The CDR3 DNA follows: TGTGCTAGTGGTCCGGACAGGGCTTCAGATACGCAGTATTTT. The variable domain in full, completed from reference TRBV12-5 and TRBJ2-3, reads DARVTQTPRHKVTEMGQEVTMRCQPILGHNTVFWYRQTMMQGLELLAYFRNRAPLDDSGMPKDRFSAEMPDATLATLKIQPSEPRDSAVYFCASGPDRASDTQYFGPGTRLTVL.

This chain joins TRBV5-1 and TRBJ1-6; no definite D call. Trimming removed 4 bases from V and 6 bases from J, with 14 bases in between. Germline V CDR1 and CDR2: SGHRS, YFSETQ. The CDR3 has 15 amino acids. The CDR3 here is CASSPDGPLNSPLHF. The CDR3 nucleotides read TGCGCCAGCAGCCCGGACGGGCCTCTTAATTCACCCCTCCACTTT.

The chain is built from TRBV2 and TRBJ1-2, with TRBD1 matching over 8 bases. The germline V gene encodes CDR1 SNHLY and CDR2 FYNNEI. Losses at the gene ends were 8 bases for V and 0 bases for J; bases not matched to a gene: 5. The CDR3 extends over 14 amino acids. CDR3 in DNA: TGTGCCAGCCAAAGGACAGGGACTAACTATGGCTACACCTTC. It encodes CASQRTGTNYGYTF.

The rearrangement joins TRBV2 to TRBJ1-6; 7 bases agree with TRBD1. Looked up from germline, CDR1 is SNHLY and CDR2 is FYNNEI. The V segment lost 6 bases and the J segment 9 bases; nucleotides outside the gene matches: 5. CDR3 length: 13 amino acids. DNA of the CDR3: TGTGCCAGCAGCGTGACAGGGTCTTCACCCCTCCACTTT. It specifies CASSVTGSSPLHF.

This chain connects TRBV24-1 to TRBJ2-2, with 11 bases aligning to TRBD2. The CDR3 loop spans 19 amino acids. From germline, CDR1 is KGHDR and CDR2 SFDVKD. With V trimmed by 3 bases and J by 4 bases, 12 bases remained unmatched. The CDR3 reads CATSDPNPSTSGITGELFF. In DNA, the CDR3 is TGTGCCACCAGTGATCCTAATCCCTCGACTAGCGGGATCACCGGGGAGCTGTTTTTT.

This clone was picked up one time. The chain has TRBV27 and TRBJ1-2; 9 bases match TRBD1. This CDR3 comprises 16 residues. Per the germline V gene, CDR1 is MNHEY and CDR2 is SMNVEV (reference sequence). After removal of 1 base from V and 5 bases from J, the junction contained 8 bases not matched to a gene. CDR3 nucleotides: TGTGCCAGCAGTTTATTGGTGACAGGGGGGAGATATGGCTACACCTTC. Translation gives CASSLLVTGGRYGYTF.

The chain combines TRBV7-2 with TRBJ1-5; 7 nucleotides align to TRBD1. CDR3 size: 16 residues. V lost 5 bases, J lost 2 bases, and 9 bases stayed unmatched. Germline-derived CDR1 and CDR2 are SGHTA and FQGNSA. The CDR3 reads CASSPPTGDGNQPQHF. Written as DNA, the CDR3 is TGTGCCAGCAGCCCTCCTACAGGGGACGGCAATCAGCCCCAGCATTTT. Full variable domain (missing parts from reference TRBV7-2 and TRBJ1-5): GAGVSQSPSNKVTEKGKDVELRCDPISGHTALYWYRQSLGQGLEFLIYFQGNSAPDKSGLPSDRFSAERTGGSVSTLTIQRTQQEDSAVYLCASSPPTGDGNQPQHFGDGTRLSIL.

This sequence joins TRBV5-1 and TRBJ2-3; TRBD2 matches at 7 bases. V lost 0 bases to trimming and J lost 2 bases; unmatched junction nucleotides: 9. This CDR3 has 17 residues. Germline values: CDR1 SGHRS, CDR2 YFSETQ. The CDR3 loop is CASSLVAAGLSTDTQYF. DNA of the CDR3: TGCGCCAGCAGCTTGGTAGCAGCGGGGCTGTCCACAGATACGCAGTATTTT.

The V gene is TRBV6-6, the J gene TRBJ1-2; a possible D gene is TRBD1 (5 bases). V lost 4 bases and J lost 3, with 9 bases in between. Germline lookup yields CDR1 MNHNY and CDR2 SVGAGI (reference sequence). The CDR3 sequence is 13 residues long. CDR3 nucleotide sequence: TGTGCCAGCAGTTTTCAGGGAGACTATGGCTACACCTTC. It is translated as CASSFQGDYGYTF.

This chain joins TRBV18 and TRBJ2-7, with D perhaps assigned TRBD1 or TRBD2 (6 bases each). Germline values: CDR1 KGHSH, CDR2 LQKENI. CDR3 size: 14 residues. V lost 3 bases, J lost 5 bases, and 14 bases lay in between. Here the CDR3 DNA reads TGTGCCAGCTCACCGGGGGGCTTCGTCCACGAGCAGTACGTC. It specifies CASSPGGFVHEQYV.

A single count supports this clone. The chain combines TRBV5-1 with TRBJ2-1, with D unresolved. Per the germline V gene, CDR1 is SGHRS and CDR2 is YFSETQ. Deletions cut 2 bases from V and 1 base from J, with 7 bases between. This CDR3 has 14 residues. The CDR3 nucleotides are TGCGCCAGCAGCTTTGACGCATCCTACAATGAGCAGTTCTTC. The encoded protein is CASSFDASYNEQFF. The full variable domain, with the rest looked up from reference TRBV5-1 and TRBJ2-1, is KAGVTQTPRYLIKTRGQQVTLSCSPISGHRSVSWYQQTPGQGLQFLFEYFSETQRNKGNFPGRFSGRQFSNSRSEMNVSTLELGDSALYLCASSFDASYNEQFFGPGTRLTVL.

The chain is built from TRBV30 and TRBJ1-2, with 7 positions matching TRBD1. The V gene's germline CDR1 is GTSNPN and CDR2 SVGIG (reference sequence). This CDR3 spans 12 amino acids. Trimming removed 6 bases from V and 13 bases from J; junction bases left unmatched: 14. Here the CDR3 reads CACPIQGKCCTF. The CDR3 DNA follows: TGTGCCTGCCCGATACAGGGGAAGTGTTGCACCTTC.